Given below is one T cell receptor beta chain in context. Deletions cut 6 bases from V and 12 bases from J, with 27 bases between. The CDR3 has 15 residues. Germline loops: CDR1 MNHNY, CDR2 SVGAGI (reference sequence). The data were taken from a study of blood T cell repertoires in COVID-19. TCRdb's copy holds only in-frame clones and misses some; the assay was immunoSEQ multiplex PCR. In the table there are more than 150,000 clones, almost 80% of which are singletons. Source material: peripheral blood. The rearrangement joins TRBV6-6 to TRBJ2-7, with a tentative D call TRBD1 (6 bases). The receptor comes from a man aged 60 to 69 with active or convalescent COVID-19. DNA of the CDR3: TGTGCCAGCAGCCCCCAGGGACATAGTAGTGAAGGGAGGTACTTC. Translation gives CASSPQGHSSEGRYF.